The 32 T cell receptor beta chains presented below share a single source sample, sequenced in a study of T cell repertoires in cytomegalovirus infection. From the reads, TCRdb called clonotypes with MiXCR, one entry per CDR3 protein. The sample carries some 700,000 distinct CDR3 sequences, 33% recorded once. Their antigen targets remain unknown. Specimen: cultured PBMCs, collected from culture after CMV antigen stimulation. Receptor source: a human donor in good health (CMV status not recorded). Some clones in this sample may be carry-over from other donors' samples.

This chain connects TRBV20-1 to TRBJ2-1; 9 bases map to TRBD2. The CDR3 is made up of 17 amino acids. Trimming at V came to 5 bases and at J to 0 bases, leaving 11 bases not matched to a gene. Germline V lookup: CDR1 DFQATT, CDR2 SNEGSKA (reference sequence). This chain's CDR3 is CSALAGETLSSYNEQFF. The CDR3 DNA sequence: TGCAGTGCTTTAGCGGGAGAGACATTAAGCTCCTACAATGAGCAGTTCTTC.

The chain links TRBV23-1 to TRBJ2-3, with D perhaps matching TRBD1 (5 bases). TRBV23-1 is assigned to the ORF class and has an uncertain function. V lost 9 bases and J lost 0, with 16 bases in between. The CDR3 spans 15 residues. CDR3 nucleotide sequence: TGCGCCAGTCCCGCGAAGGGGAATAGCACAGATACGCAGTATTTT. Translation: CASPAKGNSTDTQYF.

Many counts were recorded for this clonotype. The chain uses TRBV6-1 and TRBJ2-1; D is undetermined. From germline, CDR1 is MNHNS and CDR2 SASEGT. The CDR3 is 11 amino acids. The V gene lost 5 bases and the J gene lost 6 bases, with 5 bases spanning the gap. The CDR3 loop reads CASSRSNEQFF. DNA for the CDR3: TGTGCCAGCAGTCGGAGCAATGAGCAGTTCTTC.

The chain uses TRBV10-3 and TRBJ1-1; D is undetermined. V was clipped by 8 bases and J by 2 bases, with 12 bases between them. CDR1 is ENHRY, CDR2 SYGVKD, per germline. The CDR3 has 13 residues. CDR3 sequence (DNA): TGTGCCATCGGGTCACACCGAAACACTGAAGCTTTCTTT. This encodes CAIGSHRNTEAFF.

This chain joins TRBV19 and TRBJ1-5; no reliable D call. Trimming pared 9 bases from V and 4 bases from J, leaving 16 bases between. Germline CDR1 and CDR2: LNHDA and SQIVND (reference sequence). The length of the CDR3 is 14 residues. The CDR3 spells CASSVGLRNQPQHF. The CDR3 nucleotides are TGTGCCAGCAGCGTAGGGTTACGTAATCAGCCCCAGCATTTT.

This clonotype was seen a handful of times. This sequence joins TRBV2 and TRBJ2-1; D uncertain. V lost 8 bases and J lost 4, with 18 bases in between. The germline CDR1 and CDR2 sequences are SNHLY and FYNNEI. The CDR3 contains 15 residues. CDR3 residues: CASGKVRSSYNEQFF. The CDR3, as DNA: TGTGCCAGCGGGAAGGTACGATCTTCATACAATGAGCAGTTCTTC.

This clonotype has more than one count but fewer than ten. The V and J genes are TRBV7-2 and TRBJ2-5; 8 bases match TRBD1. Trimming cost V 3 bases and J 10 bases; bases outside gene matches: 7. Germline assignment: CDR1 SGHTA and CDR2 FQGNSA. CDR3 length equals 13 residues. DNA of the CDR3: TGTGCCAGCAGCTTCGCGACAGGGGTGTTCCAGTACTTC. Translating gives CASSFATGVFQYF.

This clonotype is a singleton in its sample. V and J are TRBV15 and TRBJ2-1; unclear D gene. The CDR3 has 12 amino acids. The ends were cut back, 1 base at V and 10 bases at J, with 8 bases in the middle. Germline V gene lookup returns CDR1 LNHNV and CDR2 YYDKDF (reference sequence). The chain's CDR3 is CATSRGRGEQFF. As DNA, the CDR3 is TGTGCCACCAGCAGAGGTAGAGGCGAGCAGTTCTTC.

This clonotype was seen only a few times. V is TRBV4-1 and J is TRBJ2-3, with 9 bases fitting TRBD2. Germline values: CDR1 MGHRA, CDR2 YSYEKL. V was pared by 6 bases and J by 1 base, with 20 bases of the junction left unmatched. CDR3 size: 20 residues. This CDR3 reads CASSHRHLRGGRYGTDTQYF. The DNA of the CDR3 is TGCGCCAGCAGTCACCGCCATTTGCGGGGGGGCCGTTATGGCACAGATACGCAGTATTTT.

The chain is built from TRBV7-9 and TRBJ2-5; 15 nucleotides line up with TRBD2. The junction had 10 bases not matched to a gene; V was cut back by 5 bases and J by 3 bases. The CDR3 runs 18 residues. Germline-derived CDR1 and CDR2 are SEHNR and FQNEAQ (reference sequence). CDR3 bases: TGTGCCAGCAGCATTTATCGCCGGACTAGCGGGAGGGAAGAGACCCAGTACTTC. Protein sequence: CASSIYRRTSGREETQYF.

This clonotype was seen only a few times. The gene calls are TRBV19 and TRBJ1-2; D is uncertain. V was trimmed by 2 bases and J by 5 bases, leaving 6 bases between them. Germline lookup yields CDR1 LNHDA and CDR2 SQIVND (reference sequence). The CDR3 runs to 12 residues. Here the CDR3 DNA reads TGTGCCAGTAGTATAAGCGGATATGGCTACACCTTC. Translated, it gives CASSISGYGYTF.

The gene calls are TRBV20-1 and TRBJ2-4; 7 nucleotides align to TRBD2. The CDR3 has 15 residues. Trimming at V came to 5 bases and at J to 9 bases, leaving 16 bases not matched to a gene. Germline V CDR1 and CDR2: DFQATT, SNEGSKA (reference sequence). CDR3 amino acids: CSASSTGTIASIQYF. CDR3 sequence (DNA): TGCAGTGCTTCATCCACCGGGACTATTGCCAGCATTCAGTACTTC.

In DNA, the CDR3 is TGTGCCAGCAGTGACTCTCACAGGGGAAATTCACCCCTCCACTTT. Protein sequence: CASSDSHRGNSPLHF. V usage is TRBV6-4 and J usage is TRBJ1-6; 7 bases align to TRBD1. CDR1 MRHNA and CDR2 SNTAGT come from the germline V gene. V lost 0 bases to trimming and J lost 7 bases; unmatched junction nucleotides: 3. The CDR3 sequence is 15 residues long.

In this sample, this clonotype turned up many times. J is TRBJ2-7 and V is TRBV7-2, with 12 positions matching TRBD2. V was clipped by 5 bases and J by 3 bases; unmatched bases: 11. Germline V CDR1 and CDR2: SGHTA, FQGNSA. The CDR3 covers 17 residues. The chain's CDR3 is CASSPASGRGFIYEQYF. The CDR3 coding sequence is TGTGCCAGCAGCCCCGCTAGCGGGAGGGGATTTATCTACGAGCAGTACTTC.

This chain joins TRBV11-2 and TRBJ2-1, with TRBD2 matching 8 bases. CDR3 length: 14 amino acids. V trimming: 1 base; J trimming: 8 bases; junction bases outside the gene matches: 4. Germline lookup yields CDR1 SGHAT and CDR2 FQNNGV. This CDR3 is CASSLAGTRYEQFF. In DNA, the CDR3 is TGTGCCAGCAGCTTAGCCGGGACTAGGTATGAGCAGTTCTTC.

The sample holds a few counts of this clonotype. This chain connects TRBV4-1 to TRBJ2-1; 8 bases line up with TRBD2. This CDR3 region has 15 residues. Germline CDR1 and CDR2: MGHRA and YSYEKL. Trimming cost V 4 bases and J 4 bases; bases outside gene matches: 6. The CDR3 spells CASSRSGTNYNEQFF. The CDR3 nucleotides are TGCGCCAGCAGCCGTAGCGGGACAAATTACAATGAGCAGTTCTTC.

This clonotype was found a few times. This chain joins TRBV19 and TRBJ1-5; D gene uncertain. Germline loops: CDR1 LNHDA, CDR2 SQIVND (reference sequence). The CDR3 extends over 16 amino acids. V was pared by 4 bases and J by 5 bases, with 18 bases between. Written as DNA, the CDR3 is TGTGCCAGTAGTACTCTCCCGACTAACGGGTATCAGCCCCAGCATTTT. Translation gives CASSTLPTNGYQPQHF.

The chain has TRBV2 and TRBJ1-1, with 8 bases identical to TRBD1. J was trimmed by 10 bases and V by 6 bases; bases with no gene match: 7. The CDR3 has 12 amino acids. Germline-derived CDR1 and CDR2 are SNHLY and FYNNEI. In DNA, the CDR3 is TGTGCCAGCAGCCAAGGGACAGGAAGAGCTTTCTTT. Protein product: CASSQGTGRAFF.

This clonotype came up once. The genes are TRBV19 and TRBJ2-3; maybe TRBD2 (5 bases). Germline CDR1 reads LNHDA; CDR2 reads SQIVND (reference sequence). V was pared by 5 bases and J by 2 bases, with 20 bases between. The CDR3 extends over 17 amino acids. The DNA of the CDR3 is TGTGCCAGTAGTCCCGTTAGAGAGCGGTTACTCACAGATACGCAGTATTTT. Translated: CASSPVRERLLTDTQYF.

This clonotype was observed many times. The chain recombines TRBV12-3 or TRBV12-4 with TRBJ2-1, with D unclear. This CDR3 is 12 amino acids long. Trimming stripped 6 bases from V and 6 bases from J, with 9 bases between. Written as DNA, the CDR3 is TGTGCCAGCAGCCCCAGTACCAATGAGCAGTTCTTC. The encoded protein is CASSPSTNEQFF.

This clonotype was observed a handful of times. The chain links TRBV12-3 or TRBV12-4 to TRBJ1-2; D unresolved. The germline V and J ends were trimmed by 1 base and 6 bases, with 12 bases remaining between them. The CDR3 is made up of 14 amino acids. The CDR3 DNA sequence: TGTGCCAGCAGTTTAGAAGCCGGCACCCATGGCTACACCTTC. Its translation: CASSLEAGTHGYTF.

This clonotype appeared a few times. The chain employs TRBV10-3 and TRBJ2-6, with TRBD2 identical over 9 bases. The ends lost 6 bases at V and 3 bases at J; junction bases unmatched: 6. This CDR3 spans 16 amino acids. CDR1 and CDR2 (germline): ENHRY, SYGVKD. The CDR3 sequence is CAISGASGIGANVLTF. The DNA for the CDR3 is TGTGCCATCAGCGGGGCTAGCGGGATTGGGGCCAACGTCCTGACTTTC.

The chain joins TRBV11-1 to TRBJ1-1; D remains unclear. CDR3 length: 13 residues. Germline CDR1 and CDR2: SGHAT and FQDESV (reference sequence). V was trimmed by 7 bases and J by 1 base, leaving 10 bases between them. The DNA of the CDR3 is TGTGCCAGCACCCCGTGGGGGAACACTGAAGCTTTCTTT. Amino acid sequence: CASTPWGNTEAFF.

This clonotype appeared a few times. This chain's CDR3 is CASRGLRAESSYNEQFF. The CDR3 nucleotides read TGTGCCAGTAGAGGACTACGGGCAGAGAGCTCCTACAATGAGCAGTTCTTC. The rearrangement links TRBV19 to TRBJ2-1; TRBD2 is a possible D gene (6 bases). Germline CDR1 reads LNHDA; CDR2 reads SQIVND (reference sequence). This CDR3 is built from 17 residues. V lost 6 bases to trimming and J lost 0 bases, with 18 bases between them.

The rearrangement uses TRBV11-2 and TRBJ2-5; D remains ambiguous. The V gene's germline CDR1 is SGHAT and CDR2 FQNNGV. Trimming took off 8 bases at V and 3 bases at J, with 19 bases between the two ends. The CDR3 spans 15 residues. CDR3 bases: TGTGCCAGCGTCCGAAAGGGTCTACAGAAAGAGACCCAGTACTTC. Translated: CASVRKGLQKETQYF.

The chain recombines TRBV6-1 with TRBJ1-1; no clear D gene. V was shortened by 2 bases and J by 2 bases, with 18 bases between the two germline ends. The CDR3 has 17 residues. Germline V CDR1 and CDR2: MNHNS, SASEGT. DNA of the CDR3: TGTGCCAGCAGTGAACTCGGACCTGGCCAAGGAAACACTGAAGCTTTCTTT. The encoded protein is CASSELGPGQGNTEAFF.

The rearrangement joins TRBV2 to TRBJ2-3; 7 nucleotides agree with TRBD2. Germline CDR1 is SNHLY and CDR2 is FYNNEI. Trimming cost V 7 bases and J 3 bases; bases outside gene matches: 10. CDR3 size: 15 residues. DNA of the CDR3: TGTGCCAGCATCCTGCAAGCGGGGTCGACAGATACGCAGTATTTT. This encodes CASILQAGSTDTQYF. The whole variable domain, filled in from reference TRBV2 and TRBJ2-3, reads EPEVTQTPSHQVTQMGQEVILRCVPISNHLYFYWYRQILGQKVEFLVSFYNNEISEKSEIFDDQFSVERPDGSNFTLKIRSTKLEDSAMYFCASILQAGSTDTQYFGPGTRLTVL.

The chain is built from TRBV7-2 and TRBJ2-5; the match to TRBD1 covers 7 bases. The CDR3 is 15 amino acids. Trimming removed 3 bases from V and 3 bases from J; junction bases left unmatched: 7. The germline gives CDR1 SGHTA, CDR2 FQGNSA. For the CDR3, the DNA is TGTGCCAGCAGCTTCACCGGACAGGCCGAAGAGACCCAGTACTTC. Protein: CASSFTGQAEETQYF.

This clonotype appeared many times. The V and J genes are TRBV6-5 and TRBJ2-5; maybe TRBD1 (5 bases). This CDR3 contains 13 residues. Germline CDR1 MNHEY, CDR2 SVGAGI. V was pared by 3 bases and J by 5 bases, with 10 bases between. CDR3 DNA sequence: TGTGCCAGCAGTTATGGGGCCGAGGAGACCCAGTACTTC. Translation: CASSYGAEETQYF.

V usage is TRBV29-1 and J usage is TRBJ2-7; 7 positions match TRBD1. Losses at the gene ends were 6 bases for V and 1 base for J; bases not matched to a gene: 6. There are 13 residues in the CDR3. Germline CDR1 is SQVTM and CDR2 is ANQGSEA. CDR3 sequence reads: CSVTDRASYEQYF. The CDR3 DNA sequence: TGCAGCGTAACAGACAGGGCTTCCTACGAGCAGTACTTC.

This chain connects TRBV7-8 to TRBJ1-1; unclear D gene. Germline CDR1 reads SGHVS; CDR2 reads FQNEAQ. With 4 bases removed from V and 8 bases from J, the gap between germline ends came to 17 bases. CDR3 length: 14 amino acids. As DNA, the CDR3 is TGTGCCAGCAGCTCAAGAATCCCTCTCGGGGAAGCTTTCTTT. Amino acids: CASSSRIPLGEAFF.

The CDR3, as DNA: TGTGCCAGCAGTTACCGTGGGACAGCCTATAATTCACCCCTCCACTTT. Its protein is CASSYRGTAYNSPLHF. The V call is TRBV6-6, the J call TRBJ1-6; TRBD1 matches 7 bases. V trimming: 2 bases; J trimming: 2 bases; junction bases outside the gene matches: 3. The CDR3 runs 16 residues. The germline V gene has CDR1 MNHNY and CDR2 SVGAGI (reference sequence).